This T cell receptor beta chain came from a study of identical twins. General study points: Memory repertoires lacked the insertion deficit that abundant cord blood beta clonotypes showed. Analyses based on zero insertions could be partly confounded by invariant MAIT and iNKT cells.

This CDR3 comprises 13 residues. V was cut by 5 bases and J by 4 bases, with 11 bases left in between. Germline CDR1 is SEHNR and CDR2 is FQNEAQ (reference sequence). This clonotype turned up a few times. Its specificity is not known. TCRdb re-called the 5' RACE reads with MiXCR, one entry per CDR3 protein. The sample has about 920,000 distinct CDR3 sequences, over 9% seen once. These sequences were also reported in another study, on yellow fever vaccine responses in identical twins.

The V and J genes are TRBV7-9 and TRBJ1-2, with D uncertain. Sequencing input: PBMCs. This receptor was taken from a woman under 30 in good health. The CDR3 coding sequence is TGTGCCAGCAGCATGGGCGCGTCCTATGGCTACACCTTC. Translated: CASSMGASYGYTF.